The present TCR beta chain was sequenced within a study of shared clonotypes between healthy human individuals. Study-level points and caveats: The authors sampled blood alone, and tissue repertoires likely differ.

The V end was cut by 6 bases, the J end by 0 bases, with 12 bases between. The CDR3 totals 14 residues. CDR1 SQVTM and CDR2 ANQGSEA come from the germline V gene. Naive CD8 cells lacked CD45RO, underwent positive selection for CCR7 and left out terminally differentiated effector memory CD45RA+ cells. The table came from immunoSEQ multiplex PCR; TCRdb's copy has only in-frame clones and leaves some out. The sample comprises roughly 2.1 million clones, under 95% of which are singletons, and around 1.7% rests with the top ten. Of note for this clone: Its target is not known.

The source is a man between 18 and 29 years old in good health. Some clones in this sample may be carry-over from other donors' samples. The specimen was naive CD8+ T cells from PBMCs. V gene TRBV29-1 combines with J gene TRBJ1-5; a weak D match, TRBD1 (5 bases). The chain's CDR3 is CSVWAGLSNQPQHF. The CDR3 region has the DNA TGCAGCGTCTGGGCAGGGCTTAGCAATCAGCCCCAGCATTTT.